A single sample gave rise to the 10 T cell receptor beta chains below, sequenced in a study of CD8+CD57+ T cells in acquired aplastic anemia. For CDR3 and TCR beta VDJ profiling, genomic DNA was the template used. TCRdb re-derived calls from the reads in MiXCR, one entry per CDR3 protein. In the table there are approximately 270,000 distinct CDR3 sequences, 45% to 65% of which are singletons. The source material was sorted CD4+, CD8+, or CD8+CD57+ T cells (not recorded which) from PBMCs. The receptor source for this set is a human donor with severe aplastic anemia or a healthy control (not recorded which).

This clonotype has just a few counts. The chain carries TRBV13 and TRBJ2-1, with unresolved D. Deletions cut 5 bases from V and 10 bases from J, with 9 bases between. CDR1 PRHDT and CDR2 FYEKMQ come from the germline V gene (reference sequence). The CDR3 runs 11 residues. CDR3: CASSLLLEQFF. In nucleotides, the CDR3 is TGTGCCAGCAGCCTCCTTTTGGAGCAGTTCTTC.

The rearrangement joins TRBV7-9 to TRBJ1-5, with a weak D call TRBD1 (5 bases). Trimming removed 3 bases from V and 1 base from J, with 7 bases in between. The CDR3 length is 14 residues. Germline CDR1 is SEHNR and CDR2 is FQNEAQ (reference sequence). CDR3 nucleotide sequence: TGTGCCAGCAGCTTTGGACAAAGCAATCAGCCCCAGCATTTT. Residues: CASSFGQSNQPQHF.

A few counts support this clonotype. The chain combines TRBV9 with TRBJ2-5; TRBD1 or TRBD2 may be the D gene (5 bases each). Germline CDR1 and CDR2: SGDLS and YYNGEE. The V end lost 5 bases, the J end lost 4 bases, and 18 bases lay between the germline ends. The length of the CDR3 is 15 residues. CDR3 DNA: TGTGCCAGCAGTGATGGAGGTACAGGAGGAGAGACCCAGTACTTC. This gives the protein CASSDGGTGGETQYF.

This clonotype was seen repeatedly, ten times or more. J is TRBJ2-7 and V is TRBV5-1; 9 bases map to TRBD1. CDR3 length: 19 residues. V lost 3 bases and J lost 2; bases outside the gene matches: 18. Germline assignment: CDR1 SGHRS and CDR2 YFSETQ. CDR3 residues: CASSSGTGRPSLIPYEQYF. CDR3 nucleotide sequence: TGCGCCAGCAGCTCCGGGACAGGGCGCCCCAGTTTGATCCCCTACGAGCAGTACTTC.

This clonotype has a count of ten or more. The chain carries TRBV6-1 and TRBJ2-7; 10 nucleotides agree with TRBD2. There are 15 residues in the CDR3. The germline CDR1 and CDR2 sequences are MNHNS and SASEGT. V lost 4 bases and J lost 1; bases outside the gene matches: 4. The CDR3 DNA reads TGTGCCAGCAGTGTTGCGACTAGCGGGTCCTACGAGCAGTACTTC. It specifies CASSVATSGSYEQYF.

This clonotype was recorded a few times. The V and J genes are TRBV7-9 and TRBJ2-1; no clear D. In germline, CDR1 is SEHNR, CDR2 FQNEAQ (reference sequence). The germline V and J ends were trimmed by 7 bases and 8 bases, with 6 bases remaining between them. The CDR3 has 10 amino acids. The CDR3 is CASTVDEQFF. Written as DNA, the CDR3 is TGTGCCAGCACCGTAGATGAGCAGTTCTTC.

This clonotype was seen only a few times. The chain recombines TRBV20-1 with TRBJ2-7; 13 nucleotides match TRBD2. The J segment lost 5 bases and the V segment lost 4 bases, leaving 8 bases of the junction unmatched. The CDR3 loop spans 15 amino acids. Per the germline V gene, CDR1 is DFQATT and CDR2 is SNEGSKA (reference sequence). CDR3 DNA: TGCAGTGCTACCCGACGGACTAGCGGGAGTAACGAGCAGTACTTC. This encodes CSATRRTSGSNEQYF.

As regards this clonotype: At one end, the junction sequence differs from germline, possibly due to a read error. The J gene is TRBJ2-5, the V gene TRBV15, with D hard to call. The CDR3 sequence is 12 residues long. In germline, CDR1 is LNHNV, CDR2 YYDKDF (reference sequence). The CDR3 region has the DNA TGTGCCACCAGCAGAGCGAAAGAGGCCCAGTACTTC. Protein product: CATSRAKEAQYF.

This clonotype was observed a single time. The V and J genes are TRBV3-1 and TRBJ2-5; TRBD2 aligns across 9 bases. V was clipped by 4 bases and J by 5 bases; unmatched bases: 8. In germline, CDR1 is LGHDT, CDR2 YNNKEL (reference sequence). The CDR3 has 15 residues. CDR3 in amino acids: CASSRQRGVVETQYF. The CDR3, as DNA: TGTGCCAGCAGCCGTCAGCGGGGGGTAGTGGAGACCCAGTACTTC.

The chain couples TRBV7-2 to TRBJ2-2; D is possibly TRBD2 (5 bases). With 3 bases removed from V and 7 bases from J, the gap between germline ends came to 15 bases. The CDR3 totals 15 residues. Germline CDR1 and CDR2: SGHTA and FQGNSA. CDR3 in amino acids: CASSFSGGGNGELFF. DNA of the CDR3: TGTGCCAGCAGCTTCTCTGGCGGAGGTAACGGGGAGCTGTTTTTT.